Listed below are T cell receptor beta chains from one sample, sequenced in a study of control samples from healthy donors and cancer patients. Produced via immunoSEQ multiplex PCR; TCRdb's table is partial and in-frame only. The sample gives more than 85,000 clones, about 89% of which show up once; 17% is in the top ten. Material: blood. These receptors were collected from a woman in her 50s in good health. The CDR3 runs from the conserved cysteine through the conserved F or W.

J | V | CDR3
TRBJ1-1 | TRBV9 | CASSARDRNTEAFF
TRBJ1-3 | TRBV18 | CASSPGSSGNTIYF
TRBJ2-4 | TRBV2 | CASNQGAPVAKNIQYF
TRBJ2-3 | TRBV19 | CASTRQGATDTQYF
TRBJ2-5 | TRBV7-7 | CASSYRLAEETQYF
TRBJ1-2 | TRBV4-3 | CASSQGGQSYGYTF
TRBJ2-3 | TRBV3-1/TRBV3-2 | CASSPSPFGNRRDTQYF
TRBJ1-1 | TRBV2 | CASRQIFGTEAFF
TRBJ1-1 | TRBV4-3 | CASSLEQGGGTEAFF
TRBJ1-5 | TRBV9 | CASSFTGGDNQPQHF
TRBJ1-3 | TRBV6-5 | CASSYSPTGRNTIYF
TRBJ1-5 | TRBV28 | CASSLWGGNQPQHF
TRBJ2-2 | TRBV13 | CASKAGDMTGELFF
TRBJ2-5 | TRBV9 | CASSPEGTEQETQYF
TRBJ2-1 | TRBV7-9 | CASSLVGTGHNEQFF
TRBJ1-1 | TRBV28 | CASSLSGPPRTEAFF
TRBJ2-3 | TRBV6-1 | CASSEFQKPSTDTQYF
TRBJ2-7 | TRBV7-2 | CASSLFPESPYEQYF
TRBJ1-2 | TRBV24-1 | CATSDAQGAANYGYTF
TRBJ2-1 | TRBV6-1 | CASSEPGLGNEQFF
TRBJ1-2 | TRBV19 | CASGDRASGYTF
TRBJ2-2 | TRBV7-3 | CASSLGVNTGELFF
TRBJ2-5 | TRBV24-1 | CATSDPAERGQRETQYF
TRBJ1-5 | TRBV5-4 | CASSFPNQPQHF
TRBJ1-3 | TRBV6-5 | CASSKPPGAGNTIYF
TRBJ1-3 | TRBV30 | CAQRENSGNTIYF
TRBJ2-7 | TRBV4-2 | CASSQDLGGQSSYEQYF
TRBJ1-1 | TRBV30 | CAWSVHLGVEAFF
TRBJ1-1 | TRBV5-1 | CASSELPTEAFF
TRBJ1-2 | TRBV5-4 | CASSLARRFFGYTF
TRBJ2-3 | TRBV5-1 | CASSPSGIFWSTDTQYF
TRBJ2-4 | TRBV11-2 | CASSSNIQYF
TRBJ2-2 | TRBV2 | CASSLTANTGELFF
TRBJ2-3 | TRBV25-1 | CASGLQGLYDTQYF
TRBJ2-1 | TRBV7-3 | CASSSQSGLAAEQFF
TRBJ2-7 | TRBV30 | CAWGKGTASSYEQYF
TRBJ1-6 | TRBV14 | CASSRGGNSPLHF
TRBJ2-1 | TRBV5-1 | CASTAGTTLMNEQFF
TRBJ2-6 | TRBV2 | CASDSGANVLTF
TRBJ2-5 | TRBV5-1 | CASSFTGGQETQYF
TRBJ1-2 | TRBV19 | CASRPWDRGLEDYGYTF
TRBJ2-3 | TRBV11-1 | CASSRDRGRADTQYF
TRBJ1-1 | TRBV30 | CAWTLGYTEAFF
TRBJ1-2 | TRBV5-6 | CASSLGANYGYTF
TRBJ2-1 | TRBV7-9 | CASSSRDSLWQFF
TRBJ2-1 | TRBV3-1/TRBV3-2 | CASSLGGGEEQFF
TRBJ2-2 | TRBV7-3 | CASSGTANTGELFF
TRBJ2-3 | TRBV7-9 | CAVSGRSDTQYF
TRBJ1-2 | TRBV4-1 | CASSQEWQNYGYTF
TRBJ2-4 | TRBV18 | CASSSVGSGVSKNIQYF
TRBJ1-1 | TRBV5-4 | CASSLVYMNTEAFF
TRBJ1-4 | TRBV15 | CATSRRPTGGNEKLFF